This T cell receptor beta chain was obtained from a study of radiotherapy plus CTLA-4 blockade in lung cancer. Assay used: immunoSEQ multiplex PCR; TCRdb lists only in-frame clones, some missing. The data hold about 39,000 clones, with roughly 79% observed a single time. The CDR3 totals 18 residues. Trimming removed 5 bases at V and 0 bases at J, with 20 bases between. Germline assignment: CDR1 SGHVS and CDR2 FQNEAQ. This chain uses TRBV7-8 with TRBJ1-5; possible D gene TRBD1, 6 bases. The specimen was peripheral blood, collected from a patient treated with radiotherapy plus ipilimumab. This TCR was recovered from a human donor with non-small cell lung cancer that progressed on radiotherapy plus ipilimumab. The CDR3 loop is CASSDDSDRRNSNQPQHF. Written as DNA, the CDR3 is TGTGCCAGCAGCGATGACTCCGACAGGCGAAATAGCAATCAGCCCCAGCATTTT.